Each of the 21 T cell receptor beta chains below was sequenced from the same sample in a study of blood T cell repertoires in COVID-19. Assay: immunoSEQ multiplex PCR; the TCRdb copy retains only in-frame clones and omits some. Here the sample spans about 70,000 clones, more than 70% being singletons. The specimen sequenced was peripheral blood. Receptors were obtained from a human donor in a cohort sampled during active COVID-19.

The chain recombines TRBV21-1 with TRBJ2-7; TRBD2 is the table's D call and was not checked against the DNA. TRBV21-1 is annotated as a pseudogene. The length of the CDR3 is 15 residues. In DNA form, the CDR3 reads TGTGCCAGCAGCCGGGGTCTAGCGGGAAGCTACGAGCAGTACGTC. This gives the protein CASSRGLAGSYEQYV.

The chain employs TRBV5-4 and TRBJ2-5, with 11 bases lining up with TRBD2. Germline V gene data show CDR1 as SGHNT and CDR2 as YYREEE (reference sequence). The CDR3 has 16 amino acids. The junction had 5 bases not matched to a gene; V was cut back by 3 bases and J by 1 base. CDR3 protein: CASSYGLAGIQETQYF. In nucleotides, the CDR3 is TGTGCCAGCAGCTATGGACTAGCGGGTATCCAAGAGACCCAGTACTTC.

CDR3 sequence: CASSFLSGGELFF. The CDR3 DNA is TGTGCCAGCAGTTTTCTCTCGGGCGGGGAGCTGTTTTTT. The chain couples TRBV28 to TRBJ2-2; D unclear. CDR3 length equals 13 residues. Trimming took off 3 bases at V and 7 bases at J, with 9 bases between the two ends. Germline CDR1 and CDR2: MDHEN and SYDVKM.

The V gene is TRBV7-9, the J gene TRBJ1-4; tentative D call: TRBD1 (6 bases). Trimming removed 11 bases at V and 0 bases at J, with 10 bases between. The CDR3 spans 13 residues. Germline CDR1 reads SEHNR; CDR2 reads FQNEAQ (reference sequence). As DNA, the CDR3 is TGTGCCGGCCAGGGGTCAACTAATGAAAAACTGTTTTTT. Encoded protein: CAGQGSTNEKLFF.

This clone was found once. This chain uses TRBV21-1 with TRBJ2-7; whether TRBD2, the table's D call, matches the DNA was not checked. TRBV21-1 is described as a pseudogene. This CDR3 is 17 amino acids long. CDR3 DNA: TGTGCCAGCACGCCCACCAGACTAGCGGGAGGGTCAGACGAGCAGTACGTC. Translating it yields CASTPTRLAGGSDEQYV.

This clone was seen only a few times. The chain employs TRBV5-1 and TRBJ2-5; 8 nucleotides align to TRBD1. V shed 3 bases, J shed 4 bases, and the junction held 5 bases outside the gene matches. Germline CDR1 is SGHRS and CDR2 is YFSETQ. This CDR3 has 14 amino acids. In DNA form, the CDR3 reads TGCGCCAGCAGCTGGAGAACAGGGGGAGAGACCCAGTACTTC. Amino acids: CASSWRTGGETQYF.

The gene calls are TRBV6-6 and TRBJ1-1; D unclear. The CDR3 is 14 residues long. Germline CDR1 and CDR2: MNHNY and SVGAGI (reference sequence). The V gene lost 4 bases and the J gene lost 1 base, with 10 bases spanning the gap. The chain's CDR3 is CASSFVGENTEAFF. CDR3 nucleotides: TGTGCCAGCAGTTTCGTCGGGGAGAACACTGAAGCTTTCTTT.

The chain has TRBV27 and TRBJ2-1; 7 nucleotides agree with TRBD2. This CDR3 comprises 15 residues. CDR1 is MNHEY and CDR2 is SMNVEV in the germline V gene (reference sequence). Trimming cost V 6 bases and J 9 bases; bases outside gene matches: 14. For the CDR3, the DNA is TGTGCCAGCAGGATAATGGGGGGAGGGTCGGGTGAGCAGTTCTTC. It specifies CASRIMGGGSGEQFF.

The CDR3 nucleotides are TGTGCCAGCAGCCAAGCGGGTAAAGATACGCAGTATTTT. This translates into CASSQAGKDTQYF. The chain links TRBV14 to TRBJ2-3; no definite D call. Germline V gives CDR1 SGHDN, CDR2 FVKESK. The CDR3 has 13 residues. V was cut by 1 base and J by 5 bases, with 7 bases left in between.

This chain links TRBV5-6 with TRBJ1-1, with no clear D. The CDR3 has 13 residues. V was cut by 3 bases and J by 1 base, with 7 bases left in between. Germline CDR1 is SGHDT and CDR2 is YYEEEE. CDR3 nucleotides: TGTGCCAGCAGCTGGAACAGGAACACTGAAGCTTTCTTT. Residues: CASSWNRNTEAFF.

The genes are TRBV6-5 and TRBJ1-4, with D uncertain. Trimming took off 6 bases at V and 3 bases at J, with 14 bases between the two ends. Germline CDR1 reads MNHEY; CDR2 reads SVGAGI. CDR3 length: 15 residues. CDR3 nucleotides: TGTGCCAGCAGCCTACCAGATAGCCCTAATGAAAAACTGTTTTTT. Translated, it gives CASSLPDSPNEKLFF.

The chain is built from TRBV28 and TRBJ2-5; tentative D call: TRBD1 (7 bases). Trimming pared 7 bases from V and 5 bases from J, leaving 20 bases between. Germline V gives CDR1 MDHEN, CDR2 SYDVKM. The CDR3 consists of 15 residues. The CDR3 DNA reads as TGTGCCAGCACCTCGGGAGCAGGGGGATCGGAGACCCAGTACTTC. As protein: CASTSGAGGSETQYF.

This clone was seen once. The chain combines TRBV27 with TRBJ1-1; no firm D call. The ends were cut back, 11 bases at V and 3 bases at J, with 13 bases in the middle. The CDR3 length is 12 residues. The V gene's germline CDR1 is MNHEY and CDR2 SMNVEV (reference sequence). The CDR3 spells CAAPEGHTEAFF. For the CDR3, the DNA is TGTGCCGCCCCGGAGGGCCACACTGAAGCTTTCTTT.

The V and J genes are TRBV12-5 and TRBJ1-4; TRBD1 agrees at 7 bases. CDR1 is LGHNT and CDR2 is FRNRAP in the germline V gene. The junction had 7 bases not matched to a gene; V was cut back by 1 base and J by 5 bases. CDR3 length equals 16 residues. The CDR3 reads CASGLDKTGTNEKLFF. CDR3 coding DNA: TGTGCTAGTGGTTTGGATAAGACAGGGACGAATGAAAAACTGTTTTTT.

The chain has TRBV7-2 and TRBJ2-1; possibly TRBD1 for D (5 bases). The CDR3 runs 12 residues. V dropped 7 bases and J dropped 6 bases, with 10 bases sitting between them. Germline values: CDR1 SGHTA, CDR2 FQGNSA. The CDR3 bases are TGTGCCAGCACCGTACAGGCCAATGAGCAGTTCTTC. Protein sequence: CASTVQANEQFF.

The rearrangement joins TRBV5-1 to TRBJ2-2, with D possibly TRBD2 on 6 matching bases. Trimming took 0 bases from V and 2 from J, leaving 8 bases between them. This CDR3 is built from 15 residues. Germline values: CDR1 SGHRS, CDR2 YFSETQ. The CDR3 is CASSLVAVNTGELFF. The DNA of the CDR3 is TGCGCCAGCAGCTTGGTAGCGGTTAACACCGGGGAGCTGTTTTTT.

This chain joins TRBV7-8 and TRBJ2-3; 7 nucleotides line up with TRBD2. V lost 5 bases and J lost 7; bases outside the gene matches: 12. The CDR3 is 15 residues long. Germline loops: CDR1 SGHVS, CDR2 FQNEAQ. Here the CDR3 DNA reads TGTGCCAGCAGCCCCTTTCTAGCGGACCGTTATACGCAGTATTTT. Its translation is CASSPFLADRYTQYF.

CDR3 residues: CASRKTGIPFYGYTF. The CDR3, as DNA: TGTGCCAGTAGAAAGACAGGGATCCCTTTCTATGGCTACACCTTC. This sequence joins TRBV19 and TRBJ1-2, with TRBD1 identical over 7 bases. CDR1 and CDR2 (germline): LNHDA, SQIVND (reference sequence). The CDR3 has 15 residues. After removal of 6 bases from V and 4 bases from J, the junction contained 11 bases not matched to a gene. Using reference TRBV19 and TRBJ1-2 for the parts outside the CDR3, the full variable domain is DGGITQSPKYLFRKEGQNVTLSCEQNLNHDAMYWYRQDPGQGLRLIYYSQIVNDFQKGDIAEGYSVSREKKESFPLTVTSAQKNPTAFYLCASRKTGIPFYGYTFGSGTRLTVV.

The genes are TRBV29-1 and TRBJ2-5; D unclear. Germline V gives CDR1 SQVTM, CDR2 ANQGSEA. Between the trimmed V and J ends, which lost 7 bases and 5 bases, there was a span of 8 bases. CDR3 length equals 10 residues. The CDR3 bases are TGCAGCGGGGCGTGGGAGACCCAGTACTTC. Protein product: CSGAWETQYF. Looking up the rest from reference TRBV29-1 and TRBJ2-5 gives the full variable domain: SAVISQKPSRDICQRGTSLTIQCQVDSQVTMMFWYRQQPGQSLTLIATANQGSEATYESGFVIDKFPISRPNLTFSTLTVSNMSPEDSSIYLCSGAWETQYFGPGTRLLVL.

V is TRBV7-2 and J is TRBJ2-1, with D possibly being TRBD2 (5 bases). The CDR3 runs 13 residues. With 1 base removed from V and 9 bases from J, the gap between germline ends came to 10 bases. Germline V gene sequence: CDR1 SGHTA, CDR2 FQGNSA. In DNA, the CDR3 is TGTGCCAGCAGCTTAGGAGTTGGAGGTGAGCAGTTCTTC. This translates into CASSLGVGGEQFF.

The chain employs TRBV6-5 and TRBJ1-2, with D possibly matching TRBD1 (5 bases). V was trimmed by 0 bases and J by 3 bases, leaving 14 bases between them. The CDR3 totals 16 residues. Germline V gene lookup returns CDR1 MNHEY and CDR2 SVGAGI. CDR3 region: CASSYSNPGLDYGYTF. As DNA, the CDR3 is TGTGCCAGCAGTTACTCGAATCCAGGGTTGGACTATGGCTACACCTTC.